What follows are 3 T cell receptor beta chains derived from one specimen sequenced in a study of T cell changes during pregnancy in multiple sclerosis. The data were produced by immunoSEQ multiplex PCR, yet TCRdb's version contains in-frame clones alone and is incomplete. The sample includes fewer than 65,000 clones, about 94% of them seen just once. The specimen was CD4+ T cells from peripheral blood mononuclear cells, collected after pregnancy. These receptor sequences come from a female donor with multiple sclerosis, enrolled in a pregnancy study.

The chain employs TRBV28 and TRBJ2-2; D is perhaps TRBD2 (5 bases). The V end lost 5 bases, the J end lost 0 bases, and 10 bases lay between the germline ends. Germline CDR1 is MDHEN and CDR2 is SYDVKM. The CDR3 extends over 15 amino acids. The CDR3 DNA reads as TGTGCCAGCAGTCCCAGCGGTGCGAACACCGGGGAGCTGTTTTTT. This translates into CASSPSGANTGELFF.

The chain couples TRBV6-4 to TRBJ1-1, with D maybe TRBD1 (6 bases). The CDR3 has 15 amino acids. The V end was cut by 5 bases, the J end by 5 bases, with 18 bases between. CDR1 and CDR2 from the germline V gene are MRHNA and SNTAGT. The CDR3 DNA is TGTGCCAGCAGTCTAACAACCAGGGGTGGAACTGAAGCTTTCTTT. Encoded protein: CASSLTTRGGTEAFF.

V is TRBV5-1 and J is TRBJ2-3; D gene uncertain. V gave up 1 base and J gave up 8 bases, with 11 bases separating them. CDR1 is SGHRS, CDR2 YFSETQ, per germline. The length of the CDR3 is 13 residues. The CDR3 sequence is CASSLYTAPTQYF. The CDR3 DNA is TGCGCCAGCAGCTTGTACACAGCCCCTACGCAGTATTTT.